A single sample is the source of the 4 T cell receptor beta chains below, sequenced in a study of T cells expressing NK-cell markers. TCRdb re-called the 5' RACE reads and gives one entry per CDR3 protein, without DNA. Recorded for this sample: a few hundred thousand distinct CDR3 sequences. Source material: blood T cells: a sorted CD56 or NKG2C T cell subset, CD4+ or CD8+ T cells, or bulk PBMC T cells (not recorded which). The source of these receptors is a man aged 18-69 years in good health.

The chain uses TRBV29-1 and TRBJ1-1. Germline V gene data show CDR1 as SQVTM and CDR2 as ANQGSEA. The CDR3 loop spans 12 amino acids. CDR3 residues: CSGAERSTEAFF.

This rearrangement joins TRBV20-1 to TRBJ2-7. The CDR3 has 14 residues. Germline-derived CDR1 and CDR2 are DFQATT and SNEGSKA (reference sequence). CDR3 protein: CSASWTGSSYEQYF.

This chain uses TRBV12-3 or TRBV12-4 with TRBJ1-4; the D gene TCRdb calls, TRBD1, cannot be checked with no DNA. The CDR3 covers 14 residues. The CDR3 sequence: CASSFGGNGEKLFF.

This sequence joins TRBV20-1 and TRBJ2-5; TCRdb names TRBD2, which stays unverified in the absence of DNA. CDR1 and CDR2 (germline): DFQATT, SNEGSKA (reference sequence). The CDR3 extends over 16 amino acids. CDR3 region: CSARDGRGALIKTQYF.